This TCR beta chain originates from a study of blood T cell repertoires in COVID-19. Background on the study: Both acute and convalescent COVID-19 samples were obtained from the United States, Italy and Spain. PBMCs, B-cell-depleted T cells, or T cells provided the cDNA or gDNA that made up the material.

This clone was seen a single time. Looked up from germline, CDR1 is LNHDA and CDR2 is SQIVND (reference sequence). V lost 4 bases, J lost 0 bases, and 11 bases stayed unmatched. This CDR3 comprises 19 residues. Original handling: The authors estimated nucleated cell counts from reference gene primer amplification. Sequencing was performed with immunoSEQ multiplex PCR; in TCRdb, only in-frame clones are kept and a portion is missing. D and trimming were read from the DNA, whereas the V and J calls and clone size are those reported in that table. The sample contains roughly 88,000 clones, about 89% of which appear only once.

This chain uses TRBV19 with TRBJ2-7; TRBD2 matches at 14 bases. Sequencing was done on a sample of peripheral blood. This receptor was identified in a woman aged 45 to 65 in a cohort sampled during active COVID-19. The CDR3 loop is CASSRQLTSGRGSSYEQYF. In DNA, the CDR3 is TGTGCCAGTAGTAGACAACTGACTAGCGGGAGGGGATCCTCCTACGAGCAGTACTTC.